The 27 T cell receptor beta chains below all came from one sample that was sequenced in a study of technical replicates of blood from several donors. Clones were sequenced by immunoSEQ multiplex PCR, and TCRdb holds only the in-frame ones, with some missing. The sample has fewer than 15,000 clones; over 90% are singletons. Input material: PBMCs. Receptors originate from a human donor in good health.

J is TRBJ2-5 and V is TRBV6-1; 12 bases fit TRBD2. CDR3 length: 14 residues. The V segment lost 6 bases and the J segment 3 bases; nucleotides outside the gene matches: 2. Germline V gives CDR1 MNHNS, CDR2 SASEGT. For the CDR3, the DNA is TGTGCCAGCAGCGGACTAGCGGGAAAAGAGACCCAGTACTTC. Encoded protein: CASSGLAGKETQYF.

This chain joins TRBV5-1 and TRBJ1-1, with D perhaps matching TRBD1 (5 bases). The CDR3 has 13 amino acids. The germline V and J ends were trimmed by 3 bases and 3 bases, with 9 bases remaining between them. CDR1 SGHRS and CDR2 YFSETQ come from the germline V gene. CDR3 amino acids: CASSSSGYTEAFF. CDR3 DNA sequence: TGCGCCAGCAGCTCCTCAGGGTACACTGAAGCTTTCTTT.

Remarks on this clone: One junction end does not reproduce the germline sequence, and a read error may be involved. Written as DNA, the CDR3 is TGTGCCAGCAGTGAAGCCTATAGCTCAGTTTCGGGACACGGAGCCAACTTC. Its protein product is CASSEAYSSVSGHGANF. This chain links TRBV2 with TRBJ1-2, with D maybe TRBD1 (6 bases). The germline gives CDR1 SNHLY, CDR2 FYNNEI. This CDR3 region has 17 residues.

The J gene is TRBJ2-1, the V gene TRBV4-2; 9 nucleotides match TRBD2. Germline-derived CDR1 and CDR2 are LGHNA and YNFKEQ. V lost 0 bases to trimming and J lost 5 bases; unmatched junction nucleotides: 5. CDR3 length: 16 amino acids. CDR3 amino acids: CASSQDMAGGNNEQFF. CDR3 DNA: TGTGCCAGCAGCCAAGATATGGCGGGAGGGAACAATGAGCAGTTCTTC.

V usage is TRBV6-6 and J usage is TRBJ2-3; a possible D gene is TRBD2 (5 bases). The CDR3 runs to 15 residues. Germline V gives CDR1 MNHNY, CDR2 SVGAGI (reference sequence). Trimming pared 0 bases from V and 0 bases from J, leaving 7 bases between. The chain's CDR3 is CASSYSRTSTDTQYF. Here the CDR3 DNA reads TGTGCCAGCAGTTACTCGAGGACTAGCACAGATACGCAGTATTTT.

By its share, this clone is medium-sized. The genes are TRBV28 and TRBJ1-5; D is possibly TRBD1 (6 bases). The germline V gene has CDR1 MDHEN and CDR2 SYDVKM. The CDR3 consists of 16 residues. Trimming removed 3 bases from V and 5 bases from J, with 17 bases in between. Here the CDR3 DNA reads TGTGCCAGCAGTTTCCGGAGGGGGGGCTTGGATCAGCCCCAGCATTTT. Residues: CASSFRRGGLDQPQHF.

V is TRBV6-5 and J is TRBJ2-1; 10 bases map to TRBD2. CDR3 length: 15 amino acids. The V segment lost 4 bases and the J segment 8 bases; nucleotides outside the gene matches: 8. CDR1 is MNHEY and CDR2 is SVGAGI in the germline V gene. CDR3 sequence reads: CASSLPGSGRDEQFF. Written as DNA, the CDR3 is TGTGCCAGCAGTTTACCCGGGAGCGGGAGGGATGAGCAGTTCTTC.

The V and J genes are TRBV18 and TRBJ1-5, with TRBD1 identical over 9 bases. CDR1 is KGHSH, CDR2 LQKENI, per germline. This CDR3 region has 15 residues. The V and J ends lost 6 bases and 6 bases, in that order; junction bases with no gene match: 9. The CDR3 protein is CASSSGTGKSQPQHF. The DNA of the CDR3 is TGTGCCAGCTCCTCCGGGACAGGGAAAAGTCAGCCCCAGCATTTT.

This rearrangement joins TRBV5-1 to TRBJ2-7; 7 bases map to TRBD1. V lost 2 bases, J lost 0 bases, and 8 bases stayed unmatched. The germline V gene encodes CDR1 SGHRS and CDR2 YFSETQ. The CDR3 has 16 residues. The CDR3 DNA is TGCGCCAGCAGCTTAGATGGACAGGTCCTCTCCTACGAGCAGTACTTC. It yields the protein CASSLDGQVLSYEQYF.

This sequence joins TRBV30 and TRBJ2-5, with D tentatively TRBD1 (6 bases). Germline V CDR1 and CDR2: GTSNPN, SVGIG (reference sequence). The CDR3 totals 15 residues. V lost 4 bases to trimming and J lost 0 bases, with 15 bases between them. The CDR3 loop is CAWTMGAGYQETQYF. The DNA of the CDR3 is TGTGCCTGGACCATGGGGGCAGGCTACCAAGAGACCCAGTACTTC.

Only one count was recorded for this clone. The CDR3 is CASKVDRGYRSQYF. CDR3 nucleotides: TGTGCCAGCAAAGTTGACAGGGGGTATAGGTCCCAGTACTTC. This chain uses TRBV2 with TRBJ2-5, with 9 bases identical to TRBD1. Trimming at V came to 7 bases and at J to 9 bases, leaving 12 bases not matched to a gene. There are 14 residues in the CDR3. Looked up from germline, CDR1 is SNHLY and CDR2 is FYNNEI.

The gene calls are TRBV27 and TRBJ2-7; 10 bases line up with TRBD2. After removal of 6 bases from V and 6 bases from J, the junction contained 11 bases not matched to a gene. The germline V gene has CDR1 MNHEY and CDR2 SMNVEV (reference sequence). The length of the CDR3 is 15 residues. In DNA, the CDR3 is TGTGCCAGCAGCTTCTCAACTAGCGGGACTCGCGAGCAGTACTTC. Residues: CASSFSTSGTREQYF.

The gene calls are TRBV7-8 and TRBJ2-3, with no clear D. CDR1 is SGHVS, CDR2 FQNEAQ, per germline. The V and J ends lost 4 bases and 2 bases respectively, with 10 bases between them. This CDR3 contains 14 residues. The CDR3 nucleotides read TGTGCCAGCAGCTGGGCTATTATCACAGATACGCAGTATTTT. Translated, it gives CASSWAIITDTQYF.

The chain uses TRBV7-9 and TRBJ2-1, with a tentative D call TRBD2 (7 bases). CDR3 length: 16 amino acids. The germline gives CDR1 SEHNR, CDR2 FQNEAQ (reference sequence). V was cut by 3 bases and J by 1 base, with 13 bases left in between. CDR3 region: CASSFFGGQSYNEQFF. The CDR3 nucleotides read TGTGCCAGCAGCTTTTTCGGGGGGCAGTCCTACAATGAGCAGTTCTTC.

The genes are TRBV19 and TRBJ1-2, with 10 positions matching TRBD1. The germline V gene has CDR1 LNHDA and CDR2 SQIVND (reference sequence). This CDR3 spans 13 amino acids. The ends lost 6 bases at V and 6 bases at J; junction bases unmatched: 4. The CDR3 bases are TGTGCCAGTAGCTGGGGGACAGGGGATGGCTACACCTTC. Amino acids: CASSWGTGDGYTF.

V and J are TRBV4-2 and TRBJ1-1; 7 bases fit TRBD1. The V gene's germline CDR1 is LGHNA and CDR2 YNFKEQ. CDR3 length equals 12 residues. J gave up 4 bases and V 5 bases, and 1 base lay outside the gene matches. CDR3 residues: CASSGQATEAFF. The CDR3 nucleotides read TGTGCCAGCAGCGGACAGGCCACTGAAGCTTTCTTT.

The gene calls are TRBV30 and TRBJ2-5; D possibly corresponds to TRBD2 (5 bases). Germline-derived CDR1 and CDR2 are GTSNPN and SVGIG (reference sequence). This CDR3 spans 14 amino acids. Trimming took 0 bases from V and 2 from J, leaving 10 bases between them. In DNA form, the CDR3 reads TGTGCCTGGAGTGTAGGAGCGGAACAAGAGACCCAGTACTTC. Translated, it gives CAWSVGAEQETQYF.

The rearrangement links TRBV6-1 to TRBJ2-5; perhaps TRBD2 as D (6 bases). Germline CDR1 reads MNHNS; CDR2 reads SASEGT. The CDR3 loop spans 15 amino acids. V was trimmed by 3 bases and J by 2 bases, leaving 13 bases between them. The CDR3 DNA reads TGTGCCAGCAGTGAGGTTTTGGCGGGGCAAGAGACCCAGTACTTC. Translating gives CASSEVLAGQETQYF.

The chain combines TRBV5-1 with TRBJ1-1; the D gene is possibly TRBD1 (6 bases). Looked up from germline, CDR1 is SGHRS and CDR2 is YFSETQ. This CDR3 is 15 amino acids long. V gave up 2 bases and J gave up 3 bases, with 14 bases separating them. The CDR3 DNA is TGCGCCAGCAGCTTACAGGGTTCCTGGGACACTGAAGCTTTCTTT. Protein sequence: CASSLQGSWDTEAFF.

This clone was seen just once. The chain uses TRBV6-6 and TRBJ2-1, with 10 bases identical to TRBD2. Germline lookup yields CDR1 MNHNY and CDR2 SVGAGI (reference sequence). CDR3 length: 13 amino acids. Trimming removed 7 bases from V and 6 bases from J; junction bases left unmatched: 3. CDR3 protein: CASTGTSVNEQFF. The CDR3, as DNA: TGTGCCAGCACCGGGACTAGCGTCAATGAGCAGTTCTTC.

This chain joins TRBV9 and TRBJ2-7; tentative D call: TRBD1 (5 bases). The CDR3 runs 18 residues. The ends were cut back, 0 bases at V and 0 bases at J, with 19 bases in the middle. Germline assignment: CDR1 SGDLS and CDR2 YYNGEE. DNA for the CDR3: TGTGCCAGCAGCGTAGCGGCAGGGTCCCATCGTACCTCCTACGAGCAGTACTTC. Amino acids: CASSVAAGSHRTSYEQYF. The full variable domain, with the rest looked up from reference TRBV9 and TRBJ2-7, is DSGVTQTPKHLITATGQRVTLRCSPRSGDLSVYWYQQSLDQGLQFLIQYYNGEERAKGNILERFSAQQFPDLHSELNLSSLELGDSALYFCASSVAAGSHRTSYEQYFGPGTRLTVT.

This chain links TRBV5-1 with TRBJ2-1, with TRBD2 matching over 13 bases. The junction had 7 bases not matched to a gene; V was cut back by 4 bases and J by 9 bases. The CDR3 extends over 15 amino acids. Germline V lookup: CDR1 SGHRS, CDR2 YFSETQ. This CDR3 is CASSRTSGSTVEQFF. Written as DNA, the CDR3 is TGCGCCAGCAGCCGGACTAGCGGGAGTACCGTTGAGCAGTTCTTC.

The CDR3 DNA sequence: TGCGCCAGCAGCTCTTGGCGGAAGAGCTCCTACAATGAGCAGTTCTTC. Translation: CASSSWRKSSYNEQFF. The V gene is TRBV5-1, the J gene TRBJ2-1; D is uncertain. The germline V and J ends were trimmed by 3 bases and 0 bases, with 13 bases remaining between them. Germline loops: CDR1 SGHRS, CDR2 YFSETQ. This CDR3 contains 16 residues.

The rearrangement links TRBV6-1 to TRBJ2-7; weak D call: TRBD2 (6 bases). CDR3 size: 15 residues. Germline V gene data show CDR1 as MNHNS and CDR2 as SASEGT. V lost 1 base and J 2 bases, leaving 12 bases between the germline ends. CDR3 DNA sequence: TGTGCCAGCAGTGAAGGGCCTAGCGAGACCTACGAGCAGTACTTC. It yields the protein CASSEGPSETYEQYF.

This chain joins TRBV5-1 and TRBJ2-7; no clear D gene. Germline CDR1 and CDR2: SGHRS and YFSETQ. Trimming took 1 base from V and 2 from J, leaving 10 bases between them. The CDR3 is 14 amino acids. CDR3 in DNA: TGCGCCAGCAGCTTGCGTGGAGAACCCTACGAGCAGTACTTC. Encoded protein: CASSLRGEPYEQYF.

The chain carries TRBV25-1 and TRBJ1-2, with no clear D. Per germline, CDR1 MGHDK and CDR2 SYGVNS. The CDR3 runs to 12 residues. V lost 4 bases and J lost 7, with 10 bases in between. CDR3 protein: CASSVSSVGYTF. The CDR3 nucleotides read TGTGCCAGCAGTGTCTCCTCGGTTGGCTACACCTTC.

The chain recombines TRBV18 with TRBJ2-5; 9 nucleotides align to TRBD1. The CDR3 loop spans 16 amino acids. J was trimmed by 0 bases and V by 4 bases; bases with no gene match: 6. Germline values: CDR1 KGHSH, CDR2 LQKENI. CDR3 coding DNA: TGTGCCAGCTCACTAACCGGGACAGGGAACCAAGAGACCCAGTACTTC. As protein: CASSLTGTGNQETQYF. The whole variable domain, filled in from reference TRBV18 and TRBJ2-5, reads NAGVMQNPRHLVRRRGQEARLRCSPMKGHSHVYWYRQLPEEGLKFMVYLQKENIIDESGMPKERFSAEFPKEGPSILRIQQVVRGDSAAYFCASSLTGTGNQETQYFGPGTRLLVL.